This T cell receptor (beta chain) was recorded in a study of response to subunit inactivated influenza vaccine. In germline, CDR1 is SGHVS, CDR2 FNYEAQ. The CDR3 consists of 15 residues. The V gene end was trimmed by 4 bases and the J gene end by 4 bases; junction bases not matched to a gene: 6. The study, taken as a whole, reports: It was the authors' suggestion that each seasonal influenza vaccination recruits few new T cells.

Each CDR3 protein is one row after TCRdb ran MiXCR on the RT-PCR reads. Of approximately 290,000 distinct CDR3 sequences detected, 22% appear once; the ten largest clones hold 10%. The sample holds a few counts of this clonotype. As yet, its antigen is unknown. Sequences were derived from PBMCs from blood, sampled 21 months after vaccination. This rearrangement joins TRBV7-6 to TRBJ1-3; 8 bases map to TRBD1. The receptor was isolated from a man aged 45-69 years who received an inactivated influenza vaccine. CDR3 residues: CASSSSGQGGNTIYF. The DNA of the CDR3 is TGTGCCAGCAGCTCCTCCGGACAGGGAGGAAACACCATATATTTT.